The TCR beta chain under discussion was sequenced for a study of cytomegalovirus exposure and HLA in healthy donors. At the level of the study: Most genotyped donors, about four fifths of around 370, had Caucasian-associated genetic ancestry.

Researchers ran the PCR with 60 Vbeta and 13 Jbeta primers. TCRdb's table, derived via immunoSEQ multiplex PCR, lists solely in-frame clones and lacks some. The sample yields 200,000 to 250,000 clones, 82% seen once. CDR3 length: 14 residues. V lost 9 bases to trimming and J lost 3 bases, with 17 bases between them. Germline V gives CDR1 MNHNS, CDR2 SASEGT. Details on this clone: What it recognizes is unknown.

Overall study findings and caveats: Follow-up analysis later connected one missense variant in DCLRE1C with trimming of TCR beta V- and J-genes. Per published accounts, TCR beta sequences correctly predicted the HLA-A and HLA-B alleles of most subjects.

This clonotype originated in a woman aged 40-49 years in good health and CMV-seronegative. The rearrangement joins TRBV6-1 to TRBJ2-5, with D possibly being TRBD1 (6 bases). Sequencing was performed on PBMCs. The CDR3 here is CASHRDLSKETQYF. Written as DNA, the CDR3 is TGTGCCAGTCACAGGGACCTTTCGAAAGAGACCCAGTACTTC.